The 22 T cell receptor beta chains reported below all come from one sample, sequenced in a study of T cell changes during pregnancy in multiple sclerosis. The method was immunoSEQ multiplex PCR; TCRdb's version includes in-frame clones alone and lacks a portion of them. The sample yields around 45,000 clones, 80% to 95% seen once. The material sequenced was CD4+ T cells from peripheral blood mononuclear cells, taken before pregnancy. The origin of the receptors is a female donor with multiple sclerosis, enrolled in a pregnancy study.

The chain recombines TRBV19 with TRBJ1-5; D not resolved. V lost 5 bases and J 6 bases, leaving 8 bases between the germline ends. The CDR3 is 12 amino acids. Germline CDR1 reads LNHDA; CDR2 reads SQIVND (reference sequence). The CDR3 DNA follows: TGTGCCAGTAGTTCGGGGAGTCAGCCCCAGCATTTT. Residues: CASSSGSQPQHF.

CDR3 nucleotides: TGTGCCAGCAGGTACAGGGGCTCCTACGAGCAGTACTTC. Its protein product is CASRYRGSYEQYF. J is TRBJ2-7 and V is TRBV28, with 7 bases matching TRBD1. Trimming cost V 6 bases and J 0 bases; bases outside gene matches: 2. CDR3 length: 13 residues. The germline CDR1 and CDR2 sequences are MDHEN and SYDVKM.

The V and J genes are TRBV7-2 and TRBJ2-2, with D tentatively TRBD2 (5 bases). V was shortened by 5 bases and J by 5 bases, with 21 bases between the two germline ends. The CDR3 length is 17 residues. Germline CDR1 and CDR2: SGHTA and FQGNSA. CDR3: CASSTRTLAPRTGELFF. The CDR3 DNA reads TGTGCCAGCAGCACACGTACCCTAGCCCCGAGGACCGGGGAGCTGTTTTTT. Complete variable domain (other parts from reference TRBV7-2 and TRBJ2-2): GAGVSQSPSNKVTEKGKDVELRCDPISGHTALYWYRQSLGQGLEFLIYFQGNSAPDKSGLPSDRFSAERTGGSVSTLTIQRTQQEDSAVYLCASSTRTLAPRTGELFFGEGSRLTVL.

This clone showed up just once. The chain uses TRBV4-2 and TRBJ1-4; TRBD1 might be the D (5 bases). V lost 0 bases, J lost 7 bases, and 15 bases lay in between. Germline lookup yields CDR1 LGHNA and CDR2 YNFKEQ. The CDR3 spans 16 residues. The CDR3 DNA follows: TGTGCCAGCAGCCAAGATAATTCTCTCGGGGGTGAAAAACTGTTTTTT. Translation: CASSQDNSLGGEKLFF.

The CDR3 protein is CASSLGGTLYEQYF. The CDR3 DNA is TGTGCCAGCAGCTTAGGCGGGACCCTCTACGAGCAGTACTTC. The chain employs TRBV5-4 and TRBJ2-7; D may be TRBD2 (6 bases). V lost 2 bases and J 3 bases, leaving 12 bases between the germline ends. Germline values: CDR1 SGHNT, CDR2 YYREEE (reference sequence). The CDR3 runs to 14 residues.

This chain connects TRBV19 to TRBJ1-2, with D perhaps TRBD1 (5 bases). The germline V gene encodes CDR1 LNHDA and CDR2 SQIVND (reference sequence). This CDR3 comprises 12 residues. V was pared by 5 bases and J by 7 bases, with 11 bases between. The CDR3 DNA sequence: TGTGCCAGTAGTGTACAGGAGGGTGGCTACACCTTC. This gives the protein CASSVQEGGYTF.

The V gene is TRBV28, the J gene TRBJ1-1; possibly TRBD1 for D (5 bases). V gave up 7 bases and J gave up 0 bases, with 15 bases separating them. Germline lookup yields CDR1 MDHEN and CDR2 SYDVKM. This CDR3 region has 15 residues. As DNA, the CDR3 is TGTGCCAGCAATGGTCTGGGGCGGATGAACACTGAAGCTTTCTTT. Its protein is CASNGLGRMNTEAFF.

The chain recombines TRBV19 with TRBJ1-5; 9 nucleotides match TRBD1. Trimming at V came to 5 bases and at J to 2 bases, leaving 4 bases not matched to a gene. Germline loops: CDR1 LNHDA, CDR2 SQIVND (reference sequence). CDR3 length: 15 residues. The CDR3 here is CASSFRDRGNQPQHF. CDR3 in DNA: TGTGCCAGTAGTTTCCGGGACAGGGGCAATCAGCCCCAGCATTTT. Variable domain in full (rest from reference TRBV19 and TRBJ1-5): DGGITQSPKYLFRKEGQNVTLSCEQNLNHDAMYWYRQDPGQGLRLIYYSQIVNDFQKGDIAEGYSVSREKKESFPLTVTSAQKNPTAFYLCASSFRDRGNQPQHFGDGTRLSIL.

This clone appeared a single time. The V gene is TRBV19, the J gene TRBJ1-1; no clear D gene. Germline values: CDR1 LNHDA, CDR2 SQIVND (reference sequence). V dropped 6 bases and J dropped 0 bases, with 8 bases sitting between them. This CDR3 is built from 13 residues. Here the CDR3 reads CASRKQLNTEAFF. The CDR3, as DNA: TGTGCCAGTAGGAAACAGTTGAACACTGAAGCTTTCTTT.

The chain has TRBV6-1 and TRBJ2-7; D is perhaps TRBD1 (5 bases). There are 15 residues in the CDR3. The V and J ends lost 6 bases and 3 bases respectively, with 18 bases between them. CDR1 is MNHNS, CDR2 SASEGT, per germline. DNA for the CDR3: TGTGCCAGCAGCAGAGAGATTCAGGGTAACTACGAGCAGTACTTC. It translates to CASSREIQGNYEQYF.

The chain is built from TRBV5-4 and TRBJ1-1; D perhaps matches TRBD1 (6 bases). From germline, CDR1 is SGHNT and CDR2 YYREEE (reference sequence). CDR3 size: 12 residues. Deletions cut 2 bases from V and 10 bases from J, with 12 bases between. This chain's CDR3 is CASSLGGAGAFF. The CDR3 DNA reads TGTGCCAGCAGCTTAGGGGGGGCGGGAGCTTTCTTT.

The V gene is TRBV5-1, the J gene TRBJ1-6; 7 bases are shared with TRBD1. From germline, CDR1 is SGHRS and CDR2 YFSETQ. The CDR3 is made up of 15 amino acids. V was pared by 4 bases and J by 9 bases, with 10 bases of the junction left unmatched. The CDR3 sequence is CASSAGTERGSPLHF. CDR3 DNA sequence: TGCGCCAGCAGCGCCGGGACAGAGAGGGGTTCACCCCTCCACTTT.

CDR3: CASSYYPVRTEHEQFF. The CDR3 bases are TGTGCCAGCAGCTACTACCCCGTTAGGACAGAGCATGAGCAGTTCTTC. The chain links TRBV7-2 to TRBJ2-1; D might be TRBD1 (6 bases). Trimming pared 4 bases from V and 8 bases from J, leaving 21 bases between. Germline values: CDR1 SGHTA, CDR2 FQGNSA. The CDR3 runs to 16 residues.

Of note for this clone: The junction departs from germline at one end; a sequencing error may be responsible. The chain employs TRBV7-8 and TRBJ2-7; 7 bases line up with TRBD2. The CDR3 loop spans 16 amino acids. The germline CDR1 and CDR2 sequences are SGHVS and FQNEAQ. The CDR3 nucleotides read TGTGCCAGCAGCTTAGCGAAACGGGGGGTCTCCCACGAGCAGTACTTC. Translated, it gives CASSLAKRGVSHEQYF.

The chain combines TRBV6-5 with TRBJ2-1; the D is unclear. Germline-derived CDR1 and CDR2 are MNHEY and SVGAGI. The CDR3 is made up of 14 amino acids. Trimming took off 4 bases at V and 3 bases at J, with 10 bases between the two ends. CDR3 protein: CASSSPGGYNEQFF. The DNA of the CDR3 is TGTGCCAGCAGTTCCCCCGGCGGCTACAATGAGCAGTTCTTC.

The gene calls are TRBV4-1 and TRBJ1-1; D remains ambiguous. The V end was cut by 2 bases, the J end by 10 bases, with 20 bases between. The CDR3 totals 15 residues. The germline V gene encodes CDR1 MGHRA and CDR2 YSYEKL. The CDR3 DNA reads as TGCGCCAGCAGCCAACCCCGGGTGTCTAGGTCCCCAGCTTTCTTT. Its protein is CASSQPRVSRSPAFF.

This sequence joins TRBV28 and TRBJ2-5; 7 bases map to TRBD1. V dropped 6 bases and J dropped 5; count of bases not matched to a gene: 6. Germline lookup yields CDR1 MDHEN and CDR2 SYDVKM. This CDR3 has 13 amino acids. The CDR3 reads CASRPTGYETQYF. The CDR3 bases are TGTGCCAGCAGACCGACAGGGTATGAGACCCAGTACTTC.

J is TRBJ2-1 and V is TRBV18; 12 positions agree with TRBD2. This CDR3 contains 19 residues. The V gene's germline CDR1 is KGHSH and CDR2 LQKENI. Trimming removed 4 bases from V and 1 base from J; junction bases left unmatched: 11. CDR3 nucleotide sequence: TGTGCCAGCTCACGTGTCGCGACTAGCGGGAGAGGGTCCTACAATGAGCAGTTCTTC. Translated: CASSRVATSGRGSYNEQFF.

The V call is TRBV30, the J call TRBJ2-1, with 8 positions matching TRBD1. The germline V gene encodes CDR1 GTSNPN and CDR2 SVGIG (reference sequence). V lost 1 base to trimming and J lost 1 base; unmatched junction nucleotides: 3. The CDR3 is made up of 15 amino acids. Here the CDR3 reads CAWSGTGYSYNEQFF. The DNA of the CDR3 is TGTGCCTGGAGTGGGACAGGGTATTCCTACAATGAGCAGTTCTTC.

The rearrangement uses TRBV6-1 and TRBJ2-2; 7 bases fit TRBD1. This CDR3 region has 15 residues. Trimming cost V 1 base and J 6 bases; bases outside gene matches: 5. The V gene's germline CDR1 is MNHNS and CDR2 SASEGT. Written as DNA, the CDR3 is TGTGCCAGCAGTGAAGACGACAGGGCAGCCGGGGAGCTGTTTTTT. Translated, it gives CASSEDDRAAGELFF.

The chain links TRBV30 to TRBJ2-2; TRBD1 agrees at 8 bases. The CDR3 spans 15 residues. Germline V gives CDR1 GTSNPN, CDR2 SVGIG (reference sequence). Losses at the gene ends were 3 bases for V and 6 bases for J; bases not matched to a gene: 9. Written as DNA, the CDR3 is TGTGCCTGGAGACCAACGACAGGGGAAGCCGGGGAGCTGTTTTTT. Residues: CAWRPTTGEAGELFF.

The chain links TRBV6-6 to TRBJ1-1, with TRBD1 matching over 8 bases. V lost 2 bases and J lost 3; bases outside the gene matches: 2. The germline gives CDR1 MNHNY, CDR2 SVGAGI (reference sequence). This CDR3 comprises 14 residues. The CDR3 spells CASSYGQGDTEAFF. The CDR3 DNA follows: TGTGCCAGCAGTTACGGACAGGGAGACACTGAAGCTTTCTTT.